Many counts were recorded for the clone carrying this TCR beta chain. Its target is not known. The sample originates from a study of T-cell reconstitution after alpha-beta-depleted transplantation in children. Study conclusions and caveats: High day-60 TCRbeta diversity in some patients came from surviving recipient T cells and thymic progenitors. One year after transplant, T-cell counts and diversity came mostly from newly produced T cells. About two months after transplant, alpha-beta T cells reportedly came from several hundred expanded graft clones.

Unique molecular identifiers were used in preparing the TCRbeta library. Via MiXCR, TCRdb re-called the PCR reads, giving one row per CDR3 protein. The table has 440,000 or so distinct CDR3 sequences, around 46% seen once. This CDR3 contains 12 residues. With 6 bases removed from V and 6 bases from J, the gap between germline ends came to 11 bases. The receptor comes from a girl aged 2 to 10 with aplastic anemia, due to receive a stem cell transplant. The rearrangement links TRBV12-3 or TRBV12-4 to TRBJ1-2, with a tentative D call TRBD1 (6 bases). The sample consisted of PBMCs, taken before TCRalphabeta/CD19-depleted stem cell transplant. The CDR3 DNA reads TGTGCCAGCAGCCGCCACAGGGATGGCTACACCTTC. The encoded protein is CASSRHRDGYTF.